This T cell receptor (beta chain) stems from a study of T cells in Graves' hyperthyroidism and ophthalmopathy (dated by TCRdb to about 2019). Background for the entire study: Peripheral blood was collected at initial diagnosis, before any treatment. TCR Vbeta CDR3 sequencing of fewer than 150 peripheral blood samples (over 40 ophthalmopathy, some 75 hyperthyroidism and around 17 progressor patients) is reported in the paper. The approximately 98 discovery patients were randomly divided into training and test sets at a 7:3 ratio. After sampling, hyperthyroidism patients received methimazole starting at 30 mg daily, and ophthalmopathy patients received high-dose intravenous methylprednisolone. An independent validation cohort of around 20 hyperthyroidism patients and over 15 patients who later progressed to ophthalmopathy tested prospective prediction of ophthalmopathy. Thyroid tissue and blood T-cell repertoires from six Graves' hyperthyroidism patients were also compared in the study. To identify TCR V-J signatures that set the groups apart, the researchers used a discovery cohort of more than 95 patients, made up of 43 with Graves' ophthalmopathy and some 58 with stable Graves' hyperthyroidism. Study-level results and caveats: Most expanded thyroid clonotypes (frequency above 0.001) were also detected in blood, suggesting blood repertoires may reflect thyroid immune responses. Ophthalmopathy was separated from stable hyperthyroidism by a 13 V-J signature model, with around 88% sensitivity and roughly 81% specificity obtained in cross-validation and 80%/75% obtained in testing. In validation, progression to ophthalmopathy was predicted by the model with approximately 67% sensitivity and 72% to 85% specificity, a median of about 6.8 months before onset. Sample size was not statistically predetermined, and blinding of investigators to group allocation was not performed.

V and J are trimmed by 3 bases and 4 bases, and the gene matches miss 4 bases of the junction. The CDR3 spans 14 residues, from the cysteine through the phenylalanine. The kept DNA is CDR3 alone, 42 bases in frame from the first base. CDR1 and CDR2 were assigned from the germline V gene (reference sequence) as MNHEY and SMNVEV. In the ophthalmopathy patients, disease was moderately to severely active, with a Clinical Activity Score of 3 or more, a NOSPECS grade of 4 or more, and a duration of less than 3 months. Exclusion was applied to patients with uncontrolled infections, other autoimmune diseases, pregnancy or lactation. Diagnoses were established on the basis of clinical symptoms, serum thyroxine and TRAb, thyroid ultrasound, and orbital computed tomography. PBMCs were separated from approximately 10 ml of fresh peripheral blood using Ficoll-Paque density gradient centrifugation. Total RNA was extracted using Trizol reagent, and RNA quality was assessed on an Agilent 2100 Bioanalyzer.

This clonotype was seen a few times. Its antigen is not yet known. No base-level quality is on record; no much larger clone is a single base apart. The TCR beta CDR3 regions were amplified from RNA transcripts. For the first round of RT-PCR on the TCR CDR3, the HTBI primer set was used together with the Qiagen OneStep RT-PCR kit. A second multiplex PCR round built the libraries, followed by size selection and purification. The libraries were sequenced on an Illumina HiSeq2000 using paired-end 100 bp reads. The study's own analysis went as follows. SOAPnuke was used to process the raw data, throwing out any read that contained adapters or uncalled bases, had a mean Phred below 15, or lacked an exact constant-primer or identifier match. COPE v1.2.5 was used to merge the high-quality paired reads, and each unique nucleotide sequence was defined as a clonotype. MiTCR v1.1 was used to align clonotypes to the IMGT TRBV, TRBD and TRBJ reference segments. Only V-J combinations with frequency above 0.0001, covering about 99% of repertoires, were analysed. The TCS score was defined as the ratio of F50 (clonal expansion) to E x V (chaos), calculated using BLOSUM62-based TCRdist between CDR3 peptides within each V-J. Welch's t-statistics and random forest reduced roughly 540 V-J features to 13, which were used in a naive Bayes classifier (R e1071). TCRdb ran its own pipeline on the public reads, namely fastp trimming at Q25 and MiXCR clone calling, and kept in-frame beta chains. For every CDR3 protein sequence, its rows merge into one entry that carries the most common genes and DNA. These V and J calls derive from TCRdb rather than the authors' analysis. The sample table shows a few hundred thousand distinct CDR3 sequences, and roughly 17% are seen once. Around 17% of the sample lies in the top ten.

This clonotype was obtained from a woman aged 18-35 years with Graves' ophthalmopathy. The sequenced material came from blood. The rearrangement combines TRBV27 with TRBJ1-1; the junction holds 8 bases that match TRBD1. CDR3 protein: CASSFTGGVTEAFF. The nucleotides are TGTGCCAGCAGTTTTACAGGGGGAGTCACTGAAGCTTTCTTT.